The clone carrying this T cell receptor (beta chain) came up once. The antigen is not known. This sample was taken from a study of T cell clones after liver transplantation. Study in general: TCRbeta sequencing after a pre-transplant mixed lymphocyte reaction identified graft-donor-reactive clones, later tracked in post-transplant blood. Three of eight recipients were HCV-positive; others had non-autoimmune, non-viral indications.

Findings and limits, study-wide: Compared with third party-reactive sequences, donor-reactive ones declined more, independent of withdrawal success.

Sorting of unstimulated PBMCs yielded separate CD3+CD4+ and CD3+CD8+ fractions. Germline-derived CDR1 and CDR2 are MNHNS and SASEGT. The CDR3 is 14 residues long. The germline V and J ends were trimmed by 7 bases and 2 bases, with 12 bases remaining between them. Here immunoSEQ multiplex PCR was the method, and the copy in TCRdb shows in-frame clones only, minus some. The sample has about 99,000 clones; around 84% are singletons. Sequencing was performed on CD4+ T cells from blood, taken about 50 months after liver transplant. This rearrangement joins TRBV6-1 to TRBJ1-5; no clear D. The sequence came from a human patient who received a liver transplant. Some T cells may be the graft donor's. CDR3 region: CASTMVSGNQPQHF. The DNA of the CDR3 is TGTGCCAGCACAATGGTTTCGGGCAATCAGCCCCAGCATTTT.